A selection of T cell receptor beta chains follows, all from one sample in a study of T cell changes during pregnancy in multiple sclerosis. Sequencing was performed with immunoSEQ multiplex PCR; in TCRdb, only in-frame clones are kept and a portion is missing. The sample carries 95,000 to 100,000 clones, around 92% recorded once. Sequenced material: peripheral blood, taken after pregnancy. These receptors originate from a female donor in good health, enrolled as a control in a pregnancy study. The CDR3 runs from the conserved cysteine through the conserved F or W. The D gene is left open where the match is weak. Some rows have no size entry. The others give once, few or many, or a class for an expanded clone.

clone_size	d_call	v_call	j_call	cdr3_aa	cdr3_nt
-	TRBD1	TRBV5-5	TRBJ2-5	CASSIGQGQETQYF	TGTGCCAGCAGCATCGGACAGGGTCAAGAGACCCAGTACTTC
-	TRBD2	TRBV30	TRBJ2-7	CAWSTYRTSGLSYEQYF	TGTGCCTGGAGTACTTACAGGACTAGCGGGTTGTCCTACGAGCAGTACTTC
few	TRBD2	TRBV15	TRBJ2-1	CATSRETSGIYNEQFF	TGTGCCACCAGCAGAGAGACTAGCGGGATTTACAATGAGCAGTTCTTC
-	TRBD1	TRBV7-9	TRBJ2-7	CASSLGQGAQHEQYF	TGTGCCAGCAGCTTAGGACAGGGGGCGCAGCACGAGCAGTACTTC
-	-	TRBV6-1	TRBJ1-5	CASILIGGRNQPQHF	TGTGCCAGCATCCTCATCGGGGGGCGCAATCAGCCCCAGCATTTT
-	-	TRBV29-1	TRBJ2-5	CSVYEGLQYF	TGCAGCGTTTATGAAGGACTCCAGTACTTC
-	TRBD2	TRBV4-2	TRBJ2-3	CASSQELASGTSRTDTQYF	TGTGCCAGCAGCCAAGAATTAGCGAGCGGGACTAGCCGAACAGATACGCAGTATTTT
-	TRBD1	TRBV27	TRBJ2-1	CASSLAGGQQFF	TGTGCCAGCAGTTTAGCAGGGGGTCAGCAGTTCTTC
-	-	TRBV9	TRBJ1-3	CASSVEEGRGNTIYF	TGTGCCAGCAGCGTAGAGGAGGGAAGGGGAAACACCATATATTTT
-	-	TRBV5-1	TRBJ1-6	CASSLEGGIGSPLHF	TGCGCCAGCAGCTTGGAAGGGGGTATTGGTTCACCCCTCCACTTT
-	-	TRBV4-1	TRBJ1-2	CASSQDRGSNGYTF	TGCGCCAGCAGCCAAGACAGGGGCAGTAATGGCTACACCTTC
-	-	TRBV5-8	TRBJ1-3	CASSEKYRFSGNTIYF	TGTGCCAGCAGTGAAAAATACAGGTTCTCTGGAAACACCATATATTTT
-	TRBD2	TRBV25-1	TRBJ2-1	CASSLVAGNEQFF	TGTGCCAGCAGCCTGGTAGCGGGGAATGAGCAGTTCTTC
-	TRBD1	TRBV27	TRBJ2-2	CASGRTGENTGELFF	TGTGCCAGCGGAAGGACAGGGGAGAACACCGGGGAGCTGTTTTTT
few	TRBD1	TRBV2	TRBJ1-6	CASSPRTGDSPLHF	TGTGCCAGCAGCCCCAGGACAGGGGATTCACCCCTCCACTTT
-	TRBD1	TRBV2	TRBJ1-2	CASGRDRDNYGYTF	TGTGCCAGCGGTAGGGACAGGGACAACTATGGCTACACCTTC
many	-	TRBV30	TRBJ1-2	CAWSGALLLYGYTF	TGTGCCTGGAGTGGGGCGTTACTCCTCTATGGCTACACCTTC
-	TRBD1	TRBV5-1	TRBJ1-2	CASSLITGGAGGYTF	TGCGCCAGCAGCTTGATAACAGGGGGCGCGGGTGGCTACACCTTC
-	TRBD1	TRBV29-1	TRBJ2-7	CSVEGPGQFEYEQYF	TGCAGCGTTGAAGGTCCGGGACAGTTCGAGTACGAGCAGTACTTC
-	TRBD1	TRBV28	TRBJ1-1	CASDTQGRTEAFF	TGTGCCAGCGACACACAGGGGAGGACTGAAGCTTTCTTT
-	-	TRBV20-1	TRBJ2-1	CSAPIVNEQFF	TGCAGTGCTCCGATAGTTAATGAGCAGTTCTTC
-	-	TRBV5-4	TRBJ1-1	CASSQEGHLNTEAFF	TGTGCCAGCAGCCAAGAAGGACACCTGAACACTGAAGCTTTCTTT
-	-	TRBV11-2	TRBJ2-7	CASSWGDSREEQYF	TGTGCCAGCAGCTGGGGGGACAGCCGGGAGGAGCAGTACTTC
once	TRBD1	TRBV27	TRBJ2-5	CASSSRQGRKSLAQYF	TGTGCCAGCAGTTCTAGACAGGGGCGAAAAAGTTTGGCCCAGTACTTC
-	TRBD2	TRBV30	TRBJ2-5	CAWSGSRAGVVSETQYF	TGTGCCTGGAGTGGAAGTCGGGCGGGGGTGGTTTCAGAGACCCAGTACTTC
-	-	TRBV18	TRBJ2-2	CASSSGTDTGELFF	TGTGCCAGCTCTAGCGGGACAGACACCGGGGAGCTGTTTTTT
-	-	TRBV6-6	TRBJ2-3	CASSSTGTTADTQYF	TGTGCCAGCAGTTCGACCGGCACCACAGCAGATACGCAGTATTTT
-	-	TRBV6-1	TRBJ1-5	CASSEVGVGRGNQPQHF	TGTGCCAGCAGTGAAGTAGGGGTAGGCAGGGGAAATCAGCCCCAGCATTTT
-	-	TRBV27	TRBJ2-1	CASRSDRTPYNEQFF	TGTGCCAGCAGAAGCGACAGAACCCCTTACAATGAGCAGTTCTTC
once	-	TRBV29-1	TRBJ1-1	CSVLRPPGNTEAFF	TGCAGCGTTCTCCGTCCTCCGGGGAACACTGAAGCTTTCTTT
once	TRBD1	TRBV7-9	TRBJ2-3	CASSGRDRVGDTQYF	TGTGCCAGCAGTGGCCGGGACAGGGTGGGAGATACGCAGTATTTT
-	-	TRBV4-1	TRBJ1-2	CASSQDMGSAGVFLSANYGYTF	TGCGCCAGCAGCCAAGATATGGGGTCGGCAGGGGTGTTTCTTTCAGCTAACTATGGCTACACCTTC
-	TRBD1	TRBV28	TRBJ2-7	CAARTGKTYEQYF	TGTGCCGCCCGGACAGGGAAGACCTACGAGCAGTACTTC